This T cell receptor (beta chain) appears in the sequencing data of a study of regulatory T cells in long-lasting Graves disease. Building the TCR beta libraries relied on iRepertoire HTBI primers, and CDR3 regions underwent Arm-PCR. TCRdb reprocessed the multiplex PCR reads via MiXCR and lists one record per CDR3 protein. The sample records roughly 420,000 distinct CDR3 sequences, around a sixth being singletons. Time point noted: newly diagnosed GD, antithyroid drugs for less than 3 months. PBMC RNA served as the TCR library source. Investigators report Graves' disease was diagnosed under American Thyroid Association guidelines. Study-level results: For persistent Graves' patients, TCR diversity was lower than for newly diagnosed ones. The persistent group shared around 2,700 public clonotypes, more than the 966 shared by new patients.

There are many counts of this clonotype. Its antigen is as yet unknown. This CDR3 has 12 residues. Trimming pared 6 bases from V and 6 bases from J, leaving 8 bases between. The origin of this receptor is a female donor with Graves disease. The sequencing here drew on peripheral blood mononuclear cells (PBMCs), taken at new diagnosis, from a patient treated with antithyroid drugs. The J gene is TRBJ2-2, the V gene TRBV12-3 or TRBV12-4; no firm D call. The CDR3 loop is CASSPRSGELFF. DNA for the CDR3: TGTGCCAGCAGCCCTCGTTCCGGGGAGCTGTTTTTT.